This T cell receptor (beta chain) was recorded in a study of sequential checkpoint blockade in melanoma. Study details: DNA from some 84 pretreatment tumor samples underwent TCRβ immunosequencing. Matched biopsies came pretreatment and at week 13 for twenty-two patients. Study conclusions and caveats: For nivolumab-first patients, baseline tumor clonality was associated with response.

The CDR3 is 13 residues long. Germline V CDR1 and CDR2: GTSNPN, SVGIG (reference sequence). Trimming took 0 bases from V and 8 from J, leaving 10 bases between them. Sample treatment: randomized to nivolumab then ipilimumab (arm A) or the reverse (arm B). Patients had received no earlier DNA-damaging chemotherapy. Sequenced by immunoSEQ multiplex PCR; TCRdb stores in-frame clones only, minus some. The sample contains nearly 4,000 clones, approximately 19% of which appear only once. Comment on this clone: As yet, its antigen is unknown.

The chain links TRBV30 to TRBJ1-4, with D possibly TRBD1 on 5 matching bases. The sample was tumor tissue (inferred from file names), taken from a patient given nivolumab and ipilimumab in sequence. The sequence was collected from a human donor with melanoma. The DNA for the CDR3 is TGTGCCTGGAGTGTAGCAGGGCGCGAAAAACTGTTTTTT. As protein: CAWSVAGREKLFF.